Below are 5 T cell receptor beta chains sequenced from a single sample in a study of tumor and adjacent non-tumor tissue in lung cancer. RNA was extracted from bulk tissue without any cell sorting. This non-tumor lung sample came from over 3 cm beyond the tumor edge. A modified ARM-PCR protocol with three rounds of nested PCR amplified TCRbeta. TCRdb used MiXCR to reprocess the multiplex PCR reads, holding one entry per CDR3 protein. The data show approximately 90,000 distinct CDR3 sequences, about 77% seen once. The specimen sequenced was distant non-tumor lung tissue. These receptors all stem from a woman aged 45-60 years with non-small cell lung cancer.

Concerning this clonotype: Germline and junction disagree at one end, which may indicate a read error. The V gene is TRBV12-3 or TRBV12-4, the J gene TRBJ2-3, with TRBD1 matching 7 bases. The J call could be wrong; TRBJ1-5 is a better fit for the DNA end. The CDR3 length is 14 residues. The CDR3 DNA sequence: TGTACCAGCGGGAAGGACAGGAGCACAGATACGCAGCATTTT. Its translation is CTSGKDRSTDTQHF.

This clonotype was recorded many times. The V and J genes are TRBV27 and TRBJ2-1, with TRBD2 matching 8 bases. The germline V gene has CDR1 MNHEY and CDR2 SMNVEV (reference sequence). Trimming cost V 5 bases and J 0 bases; bases outside gene matches: 9. This CDR3 comprises 17 residues. The CDR3 loop is CASSHLTSGYSYNEQFF. In DNA, the CDR3 is TGTGCCAGCAGTCACCTCACTAGCGGATACTCCTACAATGAGCAGTTCTTC.

Worth noting for this clonotype: One end of the junction does not line up with germline, which may come from a read error. J is TRBJ1-5 and V is TRBV4-1; D remains unclear. Germline CDR1 is MGHRA and CDR2 is YSYEKL. The CDR3 length is 15 residues. The CDR3 sequence is CATSQLIYSNQPQDF. CDR3 nucleotide sequence: TGCGCCACCAGCCAATTGATTTATAGCAATCAGCCCCAGGATTTT.

This clonotype is medium-sized. The chain employs TRBV11-2 and TRBJ2-7; 9 bases map to TRBD1. The CDR3 covers 12 residues. CDR1 is SGHAT, CDR2 FQNNGV, per germline. The V segment lost 7 bases and the J segment 3 bases; nucleotides outside the gene matches: 1. In DNA, the CDR3 is TGTGCCAGCACGGGACAGGGCTACGAGCAGTACTTC. This gives the protein CASTGQGYEQYF.

As to this clonotype: This may be a read error, as it is one base from a much larger clone. The chain has TRBV20-1 and TRBJ2-5; 7 bases are a match to TRBD2. Germline V gene lookup returns CDR1 DFQATT and CDR2 SNEGSKA (reference sequence). The CDR3 is 15 residues long. The CDR3 spells CSARDLDSPSGTLYF. The CDR3 nucleotides read TGCAGTGCTAGAGATCTTGACTCCCCCAGCGGGACCCTGTACTTC.